These T cell receptor beta chains were read from a single sample in a study of CD8 T cells in Susac syndrome. Via MiXCR, TCRdb re-called the immunoSEQ multiplex PCR reads, giving one row per CDR3 protein. The sample shows some 97,000 distinct CDR3 sequences, 95% of them seen only once. The sample comprised CD8+ T cells from PBMCs. The origin of the receptors is a human donor with Susac syndrome. Both conserved end residues are part of each CDR3. The D gene is left open where the match is weak.

j_gene	d_gene	v_gene	len	CDR3aa	CDR3nt
TRBJ2-2	-	TRBV27	14	CASSPWTSTGELFF	TGTGCCAGCAGTCCTTGGACTTCCACCGGGGAGCTGTTTTTT
TRBJ2-1	-	TRBV2	13	CASSRPLGEEQFF	TGTGCCAGCTCCAGACCTCTCGGGGAGGAGCAGTTCTTC
TRBJ2-6	-	TRBV9	15	CASSDTISGANVLTF	TGTGCCAGCAGCGATACTATCTCTGGGGCCAACGTCCTGACTTTC
TRBJ2-7	TRBD2	TRBV3-1	16	CASSPLTSGENYEQYF	TGTGCCAGCAGCCCCTTGACTAGCGGAGAAAACTACGAGCAGTACTTC
TRBJ2-5	TRBD1	TRBV7-3	14	CASSKTGARETQYF	TGTGCCAGCAGTAAAACAGGGGCGAGGGAGACCCAGTACTTC
TRBJ2-5	-	TRBV3-1	17	CASSLGTDNFPQETQYF	TGTGCCAGCAGCCTTGGGACTGACAACTTCCCCCAAGAGACCCAGTACTTC
TRBJ2-5	TRBD2	TRBV20-1	14	CSAHPPTSLETQYF	TGCAGTGCCCACCCCCCGACTAGCCTAGAGACCCAGTACTTC
TRBJ2-7	-	TRBV29-1	14	CSVVVATGFYEQYF	TGCAGCGTCGTGGTGGCCACCGGGTTCTACGAGCAGTACTTC
TRBJ2-5	-	TRBV12-3/TRBV12-4	14	CASTFAGSQETQYF	TGTGCCAGCACTTTTGCTGGGAGCCAAGAGACCCAGTACTTC
TRBJ1-1	-	TRBV12-3/TRBV12-4	13	CASCRLLGPEAFF	TGTGCCAGCTGTCGACTTCTGGGACCTGAAGCTTTCTTT
TRBJ2-5	TRBD1	TRBV3-1	15	CASSQDSGQGETQYF	TGTGCCAGCAGCCAAGATTCTGGACAGGGAGAGACCCAGTACTTC
TRBJ2-1	-	TRBV7-9	13	CASSVGAVFEQFF	TGTGCCAGCAGCGTCGGGGCGGTCTTTGAGCAGTTCTTC
TRBJ2-7	TRBD1	TRBV12-5	15	CASGGERQGRYEQYF	TGTGCTAGTGGTGGAGAGCGACAGGGTCGGTACGAGCAGTACTTC
TRBJ2-4	TRBD2	TRBV15	13	CATSSSTSGRLYF	TGTGCCACCAGCAGCTCGACTAGCGGGAGACTTTACTTC
TRBJ2-2	-	TRBV12-3/TRBV12-4	13	CASSLTGTGELFF	TGTGCCAGCAGTTTGACAGGCACCGGGGAGCTGTTTTTT